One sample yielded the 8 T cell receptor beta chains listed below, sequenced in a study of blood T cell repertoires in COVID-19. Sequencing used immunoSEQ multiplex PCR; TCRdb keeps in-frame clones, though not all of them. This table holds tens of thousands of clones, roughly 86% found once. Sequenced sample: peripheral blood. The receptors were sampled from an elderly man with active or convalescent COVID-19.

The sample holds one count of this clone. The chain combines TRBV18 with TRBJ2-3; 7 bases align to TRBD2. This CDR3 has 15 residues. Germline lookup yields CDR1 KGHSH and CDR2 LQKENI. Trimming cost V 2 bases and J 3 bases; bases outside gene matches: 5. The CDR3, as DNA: TGTGCCAGCTCACCAATTCGCGGGAGTACAGATACGCAGTATTTT. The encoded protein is CASSPIRGSTDTQYF.

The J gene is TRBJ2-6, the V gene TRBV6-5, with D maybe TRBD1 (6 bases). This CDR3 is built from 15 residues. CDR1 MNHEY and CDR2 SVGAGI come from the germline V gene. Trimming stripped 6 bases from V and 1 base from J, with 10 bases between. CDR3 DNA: TGTGCCAGCAGCCAAGGGGGTTCTGGGGCCAACGTCCTGACTTTC. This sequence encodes CASSQGGSGANVLTF.

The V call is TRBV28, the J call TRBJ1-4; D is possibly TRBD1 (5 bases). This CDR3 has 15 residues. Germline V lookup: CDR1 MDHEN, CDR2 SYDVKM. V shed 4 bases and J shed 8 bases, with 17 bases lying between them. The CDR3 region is CASSSRLGGGEKLFF. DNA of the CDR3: TGTGCCAGCAGTTCGCGCTTGGGGGGTGGGGAAAAACTGTTTTTT. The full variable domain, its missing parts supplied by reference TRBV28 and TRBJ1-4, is DVKVTQSSRYLVKRTGEKVFLECVQDMDHENMFWYRQDPGLGLRLIYFSYDVKMKEKGDIPEGYSVSREKKERFSLILESASTNQTSMYLCASSSRLGGGEKLFFGSGTQLSVL.

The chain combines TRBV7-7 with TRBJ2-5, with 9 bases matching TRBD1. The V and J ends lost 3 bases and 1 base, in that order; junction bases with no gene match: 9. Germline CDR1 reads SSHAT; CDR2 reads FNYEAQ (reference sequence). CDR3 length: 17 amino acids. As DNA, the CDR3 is TGTGCCAGCAGCTTCGGACAGGGGACCCCCCTCCAAGAGACCCAGTACTTC. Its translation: CASSFGQGTPLQETQYF.

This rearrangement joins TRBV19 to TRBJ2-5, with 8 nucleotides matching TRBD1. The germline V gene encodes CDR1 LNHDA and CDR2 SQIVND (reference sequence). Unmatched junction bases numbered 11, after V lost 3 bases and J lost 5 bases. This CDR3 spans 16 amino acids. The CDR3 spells CASSIAGTGRGETQYF. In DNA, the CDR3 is TGTGCCAGTAGTATCGCCGGGACAGGAAGGGGTGAGACCCAGTACTTC.

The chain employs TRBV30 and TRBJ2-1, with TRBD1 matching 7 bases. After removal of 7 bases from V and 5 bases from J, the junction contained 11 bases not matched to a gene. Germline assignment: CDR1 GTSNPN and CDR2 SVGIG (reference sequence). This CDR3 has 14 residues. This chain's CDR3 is CASRTGQRNNEQFF. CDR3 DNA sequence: TGTGCCTCCCGGACGGGACAGCGTAACAATGAGCAGTTCTTC.

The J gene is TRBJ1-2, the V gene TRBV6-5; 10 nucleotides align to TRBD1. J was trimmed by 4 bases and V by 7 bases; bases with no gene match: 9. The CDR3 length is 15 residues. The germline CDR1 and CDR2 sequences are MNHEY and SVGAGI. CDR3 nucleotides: TGTGCCAGCACCAGCCCGGGACAGGGGAGCTATGGCTACACCTTC. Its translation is CASTSPGQGSYGYTF.

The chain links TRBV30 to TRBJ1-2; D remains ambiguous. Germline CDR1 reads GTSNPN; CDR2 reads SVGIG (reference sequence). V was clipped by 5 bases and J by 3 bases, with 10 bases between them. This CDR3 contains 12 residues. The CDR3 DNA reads TGTGCCTGGGGGCGGTCCTACTATGGCTACACCTTC. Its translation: CAWGRSYYGYTF.